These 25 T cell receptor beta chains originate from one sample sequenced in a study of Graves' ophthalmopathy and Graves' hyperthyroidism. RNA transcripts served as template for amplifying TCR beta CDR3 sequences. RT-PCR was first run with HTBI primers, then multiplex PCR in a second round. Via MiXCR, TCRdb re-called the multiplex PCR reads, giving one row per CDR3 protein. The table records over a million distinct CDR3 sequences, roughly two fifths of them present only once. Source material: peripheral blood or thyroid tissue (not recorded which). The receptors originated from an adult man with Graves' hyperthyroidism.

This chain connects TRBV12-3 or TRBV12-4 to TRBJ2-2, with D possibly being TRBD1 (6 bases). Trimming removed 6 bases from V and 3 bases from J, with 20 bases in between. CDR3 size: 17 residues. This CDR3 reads CASSSTSRDTYTGELFF. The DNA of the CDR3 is TGTGCCAGCAGCTCTACATCCCGGGACACGTACACCGGGGAGCTGTTTTTT.

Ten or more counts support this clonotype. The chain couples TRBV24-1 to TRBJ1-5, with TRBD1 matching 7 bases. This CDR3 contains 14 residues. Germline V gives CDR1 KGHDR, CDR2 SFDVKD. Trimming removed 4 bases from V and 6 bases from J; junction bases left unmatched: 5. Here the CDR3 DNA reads TGTGCCACCAGTGAGGGGACAGCGGGTCAGCCCCAGCATTTT. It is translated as CATSEGTAGQPQHF.

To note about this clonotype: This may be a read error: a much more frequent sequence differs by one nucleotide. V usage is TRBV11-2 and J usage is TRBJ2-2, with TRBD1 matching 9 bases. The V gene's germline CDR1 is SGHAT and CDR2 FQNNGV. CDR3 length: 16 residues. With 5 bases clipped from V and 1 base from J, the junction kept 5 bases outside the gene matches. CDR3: CASSIGDRVNTGELFF. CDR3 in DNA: TGTGCCAGCAGCATAGGGGACAGGGTGAACACCGGGGAGCTGTTTTTT.

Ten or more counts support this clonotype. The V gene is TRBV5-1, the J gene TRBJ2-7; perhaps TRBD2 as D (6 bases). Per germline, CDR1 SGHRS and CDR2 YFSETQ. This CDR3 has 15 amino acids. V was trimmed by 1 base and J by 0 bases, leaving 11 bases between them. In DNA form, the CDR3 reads TGCGCCAGCAGCTTGTCTGCGGGGTCCTCCTACGAGCAGTACTTC. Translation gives CASSLSAGSSYEQYF.

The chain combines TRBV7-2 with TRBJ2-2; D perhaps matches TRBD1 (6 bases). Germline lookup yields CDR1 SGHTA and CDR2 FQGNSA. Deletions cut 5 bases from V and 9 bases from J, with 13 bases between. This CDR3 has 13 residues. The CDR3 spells CASSARTERELFF. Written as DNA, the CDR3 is TGTGCCAGCAGCGCCAGGACAGAACGGGAGCTGTTTTTT. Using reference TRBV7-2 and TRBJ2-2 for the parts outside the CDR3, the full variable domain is GAGVSQSPSNKVTEKGKDVELRCDPISGHTALYWYRQSLGQGLEFLIYFQGNSAPDKSGLPSDRFSAERTGGSVSTLTIQRTQQEDSAVYLCASSARTERELFFGEGSRLTVL.

The CDR3 spells CSARQVEGDRETQYF. As DNA, the CDR3 is TGCAGTGCTAGGCAGGTGGAGGGGGATCGAGAGACCCAGTACTTC. The rearrangement uses TRBV20-1 and TRBJ2-5; either TRBD1 or TRBD2 may supply D (6 bases each). This CDR3 has 15 residues. The germline CDR1 and CDR2 sequences are DFQATT and SNEGSKA (reference sequence). The V and J ends lost 3 bases and 4 bases respectively, with 18 bases between them.

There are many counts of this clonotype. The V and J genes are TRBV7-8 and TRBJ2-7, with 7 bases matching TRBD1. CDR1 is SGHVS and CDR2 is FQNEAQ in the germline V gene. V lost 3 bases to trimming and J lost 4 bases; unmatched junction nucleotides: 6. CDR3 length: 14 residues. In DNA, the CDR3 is TGTGCCAGCAGCTTTCAGACAGGGACGTACGAGCAGTACTTC. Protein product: CASSFQTGTYEQYF. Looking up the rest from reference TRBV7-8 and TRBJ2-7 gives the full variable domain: GAGVSQSPRYKVAKRGQDVALRCDPISGHVSLFWYQQALGQGPEFLTYFQNEAQLDKSGLPSDRFFAERPEGSVSTLKIQRTQQEDSAVYLCASSFQTGTYEQYFGPGTRLTVT.

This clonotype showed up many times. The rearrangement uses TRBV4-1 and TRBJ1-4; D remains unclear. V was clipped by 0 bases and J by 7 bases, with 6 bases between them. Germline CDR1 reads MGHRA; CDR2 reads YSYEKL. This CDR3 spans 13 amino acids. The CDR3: CASSQERGEKLFF. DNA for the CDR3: TGCGCCAGCAGCCAAGAACGCGGTGAAAAACTGTTTTTT.

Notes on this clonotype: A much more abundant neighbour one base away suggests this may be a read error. The CDR3 DNA reads TGTGCCAGCGGTGGGCCGGACTATGGCTACACCTTC. It encodes CASGGPDYGYTF. The rearrangement links TRBV10-2 to TRBJ1-2; D is unresolved. CDR3 length equals 12 residues. Germline V gives CDR1 WSHSY, CDR2 SAAADI.

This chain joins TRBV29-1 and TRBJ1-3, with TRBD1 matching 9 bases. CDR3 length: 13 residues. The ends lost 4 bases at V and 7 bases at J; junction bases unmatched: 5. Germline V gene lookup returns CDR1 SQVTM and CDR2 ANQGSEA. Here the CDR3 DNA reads TGCAGCGTTGTCGGTGGGACAGGGAACACCATATATTTT. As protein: CSVVGGTGNTIYF.

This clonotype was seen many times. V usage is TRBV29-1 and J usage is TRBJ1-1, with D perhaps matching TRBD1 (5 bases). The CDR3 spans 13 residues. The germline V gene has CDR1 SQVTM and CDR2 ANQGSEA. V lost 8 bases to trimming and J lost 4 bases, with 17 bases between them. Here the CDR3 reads CSTSRGEGTEAFF. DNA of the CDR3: TGCAGCACCAGCCGAGGGGAGGGCACTGAAGCTTTCTTT.

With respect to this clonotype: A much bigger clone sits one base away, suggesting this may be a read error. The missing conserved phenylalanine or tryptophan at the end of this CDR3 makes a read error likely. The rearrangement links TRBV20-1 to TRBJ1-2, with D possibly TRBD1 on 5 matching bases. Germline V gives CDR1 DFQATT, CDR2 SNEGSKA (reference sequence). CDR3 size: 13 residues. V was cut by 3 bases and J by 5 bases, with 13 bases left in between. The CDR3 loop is CSASNPTDYGYTL. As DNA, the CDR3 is TGCAGTGCTAGTAACCCGACAGATTATGGCTACACCCTC.

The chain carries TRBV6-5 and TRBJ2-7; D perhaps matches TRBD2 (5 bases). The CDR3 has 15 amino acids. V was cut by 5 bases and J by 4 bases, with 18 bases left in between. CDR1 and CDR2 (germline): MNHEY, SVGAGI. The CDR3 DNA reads TGTGCCAGCAGTCAGGACTCCTGGCCCTCTTACGAGCAGTACTTC. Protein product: CASSQDSWPSYEQYF.

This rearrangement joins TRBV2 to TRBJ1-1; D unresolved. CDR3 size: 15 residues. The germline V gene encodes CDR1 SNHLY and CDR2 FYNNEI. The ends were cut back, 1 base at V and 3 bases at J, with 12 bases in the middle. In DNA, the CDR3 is TGTGCCAGCAGTGAAGGGCGTGGATTGGACACTGAAGCTTTCTTT. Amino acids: CASSEGRGLDTEAFF.

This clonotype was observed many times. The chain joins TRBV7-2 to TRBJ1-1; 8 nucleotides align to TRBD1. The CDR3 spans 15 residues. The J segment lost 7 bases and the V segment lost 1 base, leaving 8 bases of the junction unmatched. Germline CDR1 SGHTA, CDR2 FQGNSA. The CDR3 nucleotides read TGTGCCAGCAGCTTAGGAGGTGGCAGGGGGCGTGAAGCTTTCTTT. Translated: CASSLGGGRGREAFF.

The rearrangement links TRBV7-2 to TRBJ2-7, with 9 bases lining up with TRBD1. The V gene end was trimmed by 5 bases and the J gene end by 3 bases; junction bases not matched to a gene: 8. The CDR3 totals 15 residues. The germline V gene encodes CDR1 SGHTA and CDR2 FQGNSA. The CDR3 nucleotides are TGTGCCAGCAGCGTCCGGGACAGGGTTCTCTACGAGCAGTACTTC. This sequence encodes CASSVRDRVLYEQYF.

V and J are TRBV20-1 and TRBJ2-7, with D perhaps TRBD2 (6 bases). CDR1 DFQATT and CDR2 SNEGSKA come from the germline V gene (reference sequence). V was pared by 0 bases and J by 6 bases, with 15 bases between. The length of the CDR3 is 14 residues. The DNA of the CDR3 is TGCAGTGCTAGAGATGCGGCTAGCGTCCGCGAGCAGTACTTC. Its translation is CSARDAASVREQYF.

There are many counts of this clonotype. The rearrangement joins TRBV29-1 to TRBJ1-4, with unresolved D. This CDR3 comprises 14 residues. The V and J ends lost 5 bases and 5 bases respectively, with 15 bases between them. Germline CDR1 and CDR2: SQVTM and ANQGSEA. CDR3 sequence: CSVPEGYQNEKLFF. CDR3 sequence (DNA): TGCAGCGTTCCCGAGGGATATCAGAATGAAAAACTGTTTTTT.

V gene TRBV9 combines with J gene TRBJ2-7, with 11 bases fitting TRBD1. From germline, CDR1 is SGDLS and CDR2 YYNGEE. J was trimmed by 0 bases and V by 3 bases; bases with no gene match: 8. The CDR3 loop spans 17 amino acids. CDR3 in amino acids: CASSDGRGTGGSYEQYF. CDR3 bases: TGTGCCAGCAGCGACGGACGGGGGACAGGGGGCTCCTACGAGCAGTACTTC.

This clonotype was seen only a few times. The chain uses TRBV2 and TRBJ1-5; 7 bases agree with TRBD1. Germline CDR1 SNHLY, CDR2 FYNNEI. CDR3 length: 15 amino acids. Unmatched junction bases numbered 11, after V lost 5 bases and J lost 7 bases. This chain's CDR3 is CASSLLEGAHQPQHF. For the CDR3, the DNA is TGTGCCAGCAGTCTTTTGGAGGGGGCTCACCAGCCCCAGCATTTT.

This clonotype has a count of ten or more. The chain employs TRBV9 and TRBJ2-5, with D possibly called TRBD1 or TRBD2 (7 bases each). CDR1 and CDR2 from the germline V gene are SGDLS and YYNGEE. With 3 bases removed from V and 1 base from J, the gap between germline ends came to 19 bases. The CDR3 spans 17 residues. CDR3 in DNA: TGTGCCAGCAGCGAAGGGAAGGGGGGGACAGCCCAAGAGACCCAGTACTTC. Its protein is CASSEGKGGTAQETQYF.

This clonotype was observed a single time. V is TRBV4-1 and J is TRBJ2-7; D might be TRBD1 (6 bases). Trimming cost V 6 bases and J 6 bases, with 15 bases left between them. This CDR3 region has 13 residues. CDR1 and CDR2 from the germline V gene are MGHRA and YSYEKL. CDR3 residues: CASSLPRGGEQYF. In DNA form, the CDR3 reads TGCGCCAGCAGTTTACCTAGAGGGGGCGAGCAGTACTTC.

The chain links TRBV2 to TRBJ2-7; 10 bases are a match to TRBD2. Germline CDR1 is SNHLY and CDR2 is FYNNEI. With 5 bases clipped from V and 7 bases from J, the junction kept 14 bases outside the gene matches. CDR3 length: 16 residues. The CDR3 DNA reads TGTGCCAGCAGTACAAAAGGAGGACTAGCGGACAGGGAGCAGTACTTC. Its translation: CASSTKGGLADREQYF.

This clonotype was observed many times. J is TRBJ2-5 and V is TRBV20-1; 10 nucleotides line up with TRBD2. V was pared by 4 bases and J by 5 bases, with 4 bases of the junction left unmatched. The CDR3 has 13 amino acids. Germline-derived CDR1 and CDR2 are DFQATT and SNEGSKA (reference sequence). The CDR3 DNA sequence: TGCAGTGCTACTAGCGGGAGTATGGAGACCCAGTACTTC. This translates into CSATSGSMETQYF.

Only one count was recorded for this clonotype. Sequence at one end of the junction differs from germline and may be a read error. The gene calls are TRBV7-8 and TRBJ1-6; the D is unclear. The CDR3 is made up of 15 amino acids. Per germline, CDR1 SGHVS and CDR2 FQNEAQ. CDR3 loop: CASSQDAQNNSPLHF. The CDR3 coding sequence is TGCGCCAGCAGCCAAGATGCGCAGAATAATTCACCCCTCCACTTT.